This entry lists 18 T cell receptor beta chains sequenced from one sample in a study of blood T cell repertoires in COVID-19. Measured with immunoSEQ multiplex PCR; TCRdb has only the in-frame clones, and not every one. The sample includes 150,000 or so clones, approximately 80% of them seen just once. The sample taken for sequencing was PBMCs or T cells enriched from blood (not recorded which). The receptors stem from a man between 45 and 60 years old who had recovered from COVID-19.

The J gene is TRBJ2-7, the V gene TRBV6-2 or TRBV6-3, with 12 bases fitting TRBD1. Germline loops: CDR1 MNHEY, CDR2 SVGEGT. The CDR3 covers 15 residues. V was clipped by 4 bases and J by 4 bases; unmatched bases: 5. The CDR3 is CASSSGQGAVYEQYF. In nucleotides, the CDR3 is TGTGCCAGCAGTTCGGGACAGGGGGCAGTGTACGAGCAGTACTTC.

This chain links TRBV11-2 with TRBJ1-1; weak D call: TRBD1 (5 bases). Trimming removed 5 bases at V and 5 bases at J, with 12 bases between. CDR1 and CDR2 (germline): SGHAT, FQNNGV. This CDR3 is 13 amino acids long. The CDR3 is CASSPRAGTEAFF. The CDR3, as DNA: TGTGCCAGCAGCCCAAGAGCAGGGACTGAAGCTTTCTTT.

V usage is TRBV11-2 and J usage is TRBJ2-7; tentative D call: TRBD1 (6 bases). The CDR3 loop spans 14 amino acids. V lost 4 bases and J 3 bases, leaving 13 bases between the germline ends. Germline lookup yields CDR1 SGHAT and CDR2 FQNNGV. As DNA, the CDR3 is TGTGCCAGCAGCTCCGAGACAGGTTACTACGAGCAGTACTTC. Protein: CASSSETGYYEQYF.

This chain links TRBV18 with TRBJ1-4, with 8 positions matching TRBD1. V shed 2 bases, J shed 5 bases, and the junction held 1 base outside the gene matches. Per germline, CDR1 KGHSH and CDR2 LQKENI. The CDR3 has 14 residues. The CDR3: CASSPGTGNEKLFF. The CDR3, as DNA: TGTGCCAGCTCACCAGGGACAGGCAATGAAAAACTGTTTTTT.

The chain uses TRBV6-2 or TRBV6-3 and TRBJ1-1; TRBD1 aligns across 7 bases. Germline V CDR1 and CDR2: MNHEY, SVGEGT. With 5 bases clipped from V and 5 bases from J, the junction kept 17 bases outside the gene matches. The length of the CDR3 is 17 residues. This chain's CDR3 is CASSARAGTVSMTEAFF. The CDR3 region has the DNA TGTGCCAGCAGTGCCCGGGCAGGGACAGTCTCTATGACTGAAGCTTTCTTT.

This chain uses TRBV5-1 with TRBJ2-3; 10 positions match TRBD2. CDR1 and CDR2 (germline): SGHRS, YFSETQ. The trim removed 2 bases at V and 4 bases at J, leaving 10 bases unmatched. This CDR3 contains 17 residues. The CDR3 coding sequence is TGCGCCAGCAGCTTACGATCGGGACTAGCGTATGCAGATACGCAGTATTTT. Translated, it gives CASSLRSGLAYADTQYF. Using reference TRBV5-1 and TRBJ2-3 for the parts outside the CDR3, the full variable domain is KAGVTQTPRYLIKTRGQQVTLSCSPISGHRSVSWYQQTPGQGLQFLFEYFSETQRNKGNFPGRFSGRQFSNSRSEMNVSTLELGDSALYLCASSLRSGLAYADTQYFGPGTRLTVL.

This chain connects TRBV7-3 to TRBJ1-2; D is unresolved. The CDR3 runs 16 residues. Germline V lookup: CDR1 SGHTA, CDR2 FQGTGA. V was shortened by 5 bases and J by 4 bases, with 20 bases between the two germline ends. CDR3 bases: TGTGCCAGCAGCGGGATGGGGAGGGCGATTTGCTATGGCTACACCTTC. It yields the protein CASSGMGRAICYGYTF. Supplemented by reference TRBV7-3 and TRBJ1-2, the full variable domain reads GAGVSQTPSNKVTEKGKYVELRCDPISGHTALYWYRQSLGQGPEFLIYFQGTGAADDSGLPNDRFFAVRPEGSVSTLKIQRTERGDSAVYLCASSGMGRAICYGYTFGSGTRLTVV.

CDR3 sequence reads: CATSRGGQASSYNEQFF. In DNA form, the CDR3 reads TGTGCCACCAGCAGGGGGGGACAGGCAAGCTCCTACAATGAGCAGTTCTTC. The chain couples TRBV15 to TRBJ2-1, with TRBD1 matching over 8 bases. Germline CDR1 and CDR2: LNHNV and YYDKDF (reference sequence). The V segment lost 3 bases and the J segment 0 bases; nucleotides outside the gene matches: 7. The CDR3 totals 17 residues.

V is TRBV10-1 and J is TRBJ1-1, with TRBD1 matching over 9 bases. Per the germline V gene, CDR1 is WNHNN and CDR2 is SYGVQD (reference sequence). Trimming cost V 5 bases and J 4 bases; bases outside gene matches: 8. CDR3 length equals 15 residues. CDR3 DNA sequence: TGCGCCAGCAGTCCCGGGACAGGGTCGGGCACTGAAGCTTTCTTT. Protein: CASSPGTGSGTEAFF.

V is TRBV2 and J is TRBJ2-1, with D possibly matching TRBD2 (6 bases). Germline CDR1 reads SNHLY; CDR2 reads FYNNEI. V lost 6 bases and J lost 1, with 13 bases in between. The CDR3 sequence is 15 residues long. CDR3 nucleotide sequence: TGTGCCAGCAGAGCCCCCGGGGGTTCCTACAATGAGCAGTTCTTC. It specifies CASRAPGGSYNEQFF.

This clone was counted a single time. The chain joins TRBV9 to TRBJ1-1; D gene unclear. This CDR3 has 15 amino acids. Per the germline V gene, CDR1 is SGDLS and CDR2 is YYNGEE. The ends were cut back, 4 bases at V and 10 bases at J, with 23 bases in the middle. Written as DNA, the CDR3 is TGTGCCAGCAGCTTGGAGGACCAACCCCACCTTGGAGCTTTCTTT. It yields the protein CASSLEDQPHLGAFF.

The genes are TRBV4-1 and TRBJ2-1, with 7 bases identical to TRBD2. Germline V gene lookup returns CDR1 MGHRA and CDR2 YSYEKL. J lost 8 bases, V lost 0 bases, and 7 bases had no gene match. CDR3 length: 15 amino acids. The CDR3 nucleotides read TGCGCCAGCAGCCAAGAATGGCGGGGGATGGATGAGCAGTTCTTC. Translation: CASSQEWRGMDEQFF.

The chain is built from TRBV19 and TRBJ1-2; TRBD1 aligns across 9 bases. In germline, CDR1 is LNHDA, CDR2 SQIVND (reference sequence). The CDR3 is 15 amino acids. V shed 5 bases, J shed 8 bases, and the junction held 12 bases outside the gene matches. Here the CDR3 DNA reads TGTGCCAGTAGTTCAATCCCGGGACAGGGCGGCGGCTACACCTTC. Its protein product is CASSSIPGQGGGYTF.

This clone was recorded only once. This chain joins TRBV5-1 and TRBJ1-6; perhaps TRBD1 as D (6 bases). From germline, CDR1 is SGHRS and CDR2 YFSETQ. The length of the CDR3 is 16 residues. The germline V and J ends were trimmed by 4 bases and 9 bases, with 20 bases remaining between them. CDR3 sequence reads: CASSPNAGGQGSPLHF. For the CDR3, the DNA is TGCGCCAGCAGCCCAAACGCGGGGGGGCAGGGTTCACCCCTCCACTTT.

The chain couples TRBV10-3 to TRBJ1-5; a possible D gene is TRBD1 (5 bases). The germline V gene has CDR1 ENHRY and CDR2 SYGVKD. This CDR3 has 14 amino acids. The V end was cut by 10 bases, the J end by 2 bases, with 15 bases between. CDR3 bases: TGTGCCACCGACCCAGGGCTGGGCAATCAGCCCCAGCATTTT. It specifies CATDPGLGNQPQHF.

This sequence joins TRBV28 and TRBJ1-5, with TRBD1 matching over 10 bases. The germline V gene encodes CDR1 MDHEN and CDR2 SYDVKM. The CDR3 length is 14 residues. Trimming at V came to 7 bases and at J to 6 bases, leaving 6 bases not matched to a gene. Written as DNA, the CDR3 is TGTGCCAGCATCGCCGGGACAGGGGCTCAGCCCCAGCATTTT. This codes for CASIAGTGAQPQHF.

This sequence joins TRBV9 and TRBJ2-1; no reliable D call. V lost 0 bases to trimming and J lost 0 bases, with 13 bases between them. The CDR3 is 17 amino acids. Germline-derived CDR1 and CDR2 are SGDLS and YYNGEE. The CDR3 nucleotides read TGTGCCAGCAGCGTAGCTGGTGGCGGAAGCTCCTACAATGAGCAGTTCTTC. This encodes CASSVAGGGSSYNEQFF.

CDR3 residues: CASSYLPGTGNGYTF. The CDR3 DNA follows: TGTGCCAGCAGTTACCTCCCTGGGACAGGGAATGGCTACACCTTC. J is TRBJ1-2 and V is TRBV6-2 or TRBV6-3; 9 bases are a match to TRBD1. V lost 2 bases, J lost 6 bases, and 7 bases stayed unmatched. Looked up from germline, CDR1 is MNHEY and CDR2 is SVGEGT. There are 15 residues in the CDR3.